This T cell receptor beta chain is from a study of blood T cell repertoires in COVID-19. Looking at the study overall: PBMCs, B-cell-depleted T cells, or T cells provided the cDNA or gDNA that made up the material.

Sequenced by immunoSEQ multiplex PCR; TCRdb stores in-frame clones only, minus some. The sample gives under 300,000 clones, just over 85% of which show up once; around a sixth is in the top ten. The ends lost 3 bases at V and 2 bases at J; junction bases unmatched: 8. The germline CDR1 and CDR2 sequences are SGDLS and YYNGEE. The CDR3 spans 16 residues. Participant-given clinical history determined each cohort assignment. Cohort 3 donors were reported recovered after two negative PCRs, clearance, or symptom resolution. The chain recombines TRBV9 with TRBJ2-5; 9 nucleotides align to TRBD2. This receptor was taken from a man between 18 and 35 years old who had recovered from COVID-19. The source material was PBMCs or T cells enriched from blood (not recorded which). CDR3 region: CASSAGGLAWQETQYF. CDR3 nucleotide sequence: TGTGCCAGCAGCGCGGGGGGACTAGCATGGCAAGAGACCCAGTACTTC.